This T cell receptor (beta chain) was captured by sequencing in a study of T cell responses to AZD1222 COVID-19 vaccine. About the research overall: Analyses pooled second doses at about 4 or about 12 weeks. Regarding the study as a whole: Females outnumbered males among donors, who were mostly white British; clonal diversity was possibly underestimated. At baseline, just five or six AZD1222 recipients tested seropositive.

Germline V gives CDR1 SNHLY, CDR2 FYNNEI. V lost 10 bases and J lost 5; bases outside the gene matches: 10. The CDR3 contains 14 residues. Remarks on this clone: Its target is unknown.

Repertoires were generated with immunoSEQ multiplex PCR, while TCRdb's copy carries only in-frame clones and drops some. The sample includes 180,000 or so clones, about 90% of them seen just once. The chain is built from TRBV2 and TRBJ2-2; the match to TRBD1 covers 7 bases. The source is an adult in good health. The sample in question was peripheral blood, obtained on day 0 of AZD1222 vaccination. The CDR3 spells CATEPRTGTGELFF. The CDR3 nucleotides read TGTGCCACGGAGCCGAGGACAGGAACCGGGGAGCTGTTTTTT.